This entry describes one T cell receptor (beta chain). Its antigen remains undetermined. No clone much larger than this one lies a single base away; base qualities are absent. The entry originates in a study of T cell repertoires in cytomegalovirus infection (dated by TCRdb to the late 2010s). For the wider study: Donor HLA type was relevant to the analysis, because carriage of CMV infection together with the matching HLA type was indicated by public TCR beta signatures. On the study overall, not on this receptor specifically: In the ex vivo response, HLA-C-restricted CMV-specific TCR beta clonotypes were dominant, and in two of eight donors the single most frequent clonotype came from this HLA-C-restricted group. Carriers of CMV infection plus the relevant HLA type were discriminated by the cumulative frequency of public TCR beta family members in the study cohort and in an independent roughly 370-donor cohort.

Per the germline V gene, SGHVS is the CDR1 and FNYEAQ is the CDR2. From its cysteine to its phenylalanine, the CDR3 spans 16 amino acids. Only the CDR3 DNA stays, 48 bases, in frame from base 1. Trimming accounts for 5 bases at V and 6 bases at J, while the number of junction bases matched to no gene is 8. Sequenced on an Illumina HiSeq 1500. Starting from the raw public reads, TCRdb applied fastp trimming at Q25, assembled clones with MiXCR and retained in-frame beta chains. For every CDR3 protein sequence, its rows merge into one entry that carries the most common genes and DNA. The sample records 200,000 or so distinct CDR3 sequences, roughly 27% of which are singletons. Roughly 29% of the sample is taken by the ten largest.

The sequencing input was PBMCs. Recombination joined TRBV7-6 with TRBJ2-3; 13 junctional bases match TRBD2. The receptor was derived from a human donor in good health (CMV status not recorded). Some clones in this sample may be carry-over from other donors' samples. The CDR3 protein is CASSLGTSGIGDTQYF. The base sequence is TGTGCCAGCAGCCTCGGGACTAGCGGGATCGGGGATACGCAGTATTTT.